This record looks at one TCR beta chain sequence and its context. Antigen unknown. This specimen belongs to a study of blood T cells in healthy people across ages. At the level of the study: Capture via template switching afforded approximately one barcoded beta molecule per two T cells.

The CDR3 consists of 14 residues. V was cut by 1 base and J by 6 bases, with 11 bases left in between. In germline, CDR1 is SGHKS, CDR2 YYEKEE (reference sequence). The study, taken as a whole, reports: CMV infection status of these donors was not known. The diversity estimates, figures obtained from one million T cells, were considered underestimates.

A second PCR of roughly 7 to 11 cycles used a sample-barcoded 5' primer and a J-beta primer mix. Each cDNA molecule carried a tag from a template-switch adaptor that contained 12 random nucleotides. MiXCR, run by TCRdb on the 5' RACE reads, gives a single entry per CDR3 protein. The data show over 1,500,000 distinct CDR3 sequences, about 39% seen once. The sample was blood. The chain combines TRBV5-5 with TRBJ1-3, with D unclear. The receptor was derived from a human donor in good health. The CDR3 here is CASSLFPSENTIYF. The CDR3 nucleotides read TGTGCCAGCAGCTTGTTTCCAAGTGAAAACACCATATATTTT.